This is a list of T cell receptor beta chains from one sample in a study of cytomegalovirus exposure and HLA in healthy donors. Clones were sequenced by immunoSEQ multiplex PCR, and TCRdb holds only the in-frame ones, with some missing. Here the sample spans about 120,000 clones, around 80% being singletons. Input material: PBMCs. The receptor source for this set is a man aged 25 to 40 in good health and CMV-seronegative. Both conserved end residues are part of each CDR3. A D gene is named only where the DNA matches it firmly. Only part of the rows carry a size: once, few, many, or a class if the clone is expanded.

clone_size d_call j_call v_call cdr3_aa cdr3_nt
NA TRBD2 TRBJ2-1 TRBV5-1 CASSLIQRGGYNEQFF TGCGCCAGCAGCTTGATCCAGCGGGGGGGCTACAATGAGCAGTTCTTC
once NA TRBJ1-3 TRBV7-2 CASSSQTYSGNTIYF TGTGCCAGCAGCTCACAGACCTACTCTGGAAACACCATATATTTT
NA NA TRBJ1-6 TRBV27 CASSLLRGMGRPPLHF TGTGCCAGCAGTTTATTACGGGGGATGGGGCGTCCACCCCTCCACTTT
NA TRBD1 TRBJ1-6 TRBV5-5 CASSHSRGNSPLHF TGTGCCAGCAGCCATTCCAGGGGGAATTCACCCCTCCACTTT
NA TRBD1 TRBJ2-7 TRBV15 CATSDRTGAEQYF TGTGCCACCAGTGATCGGACAGGGGCCGAGCAGTACTTC
NA NA TRBJ1-4 TRBV19 CASSAALAWEKLFF TGTGCCAGTAGTGCTGCCTTGGCTTGGGAAAAACTGTTTTTT
NA TRBD1 TRBJ1-6 TRBV23-1 CASSQRDRYNSPLHF TGCGCCAGCAGTCAACGGGACAGGTATAATTCACCCCTCCACTTT
NA NA TRBJ1-1 TRBV4-1 CASSQSGVITEAFF TGCGCCAGCAGCCAGTCAGGGGTTATCACTGAAGCTTTCTTT
NA NA TRBJ1-2 TRBV7-2 CASSQGLEYGYTF TGTGCCAGCAGTCAGGGGCTGGAATATGGCTACACCTTC
NA NA TRBJ1-1 TRBV30 CAWSLIQGRAEAFF TGTGCCTGGAGTTTGATACAGGGAAGGGCTGAAGCTTTCTTT
NA TRBD1 TRBJ2-7 TRBV6-5 CASSRAGTGSYEQYF TGTGCCAGCAGTCGAGCCGGGACAGGGTCCTACGAGCAGTACTTC
NA TRBD2 TRBJ2-7 TRBV4-2 CASSQGRRLAGAHTYEQYF TGTGCCAGCAGCCAAGGCCGTCGCCTAGCGGGGGCCCACACCTACGAGCAGTACTTC
NA TRBD2 TRBJ2-7 TRBV13 CASSLAGGEQYF TGTGCCAGCAGCTTAGCGGGGGGCGAGCAGTACTTC
NA NA TRBJ2-6 TRBV27 CASSYGANGLTF TGTGCCAGCAGTTATGGGGCCAACGGCCTGACTTTC
NA NA TRBJ1-2 TRBV10-2 CASSETGIYGYTF TGCGCCAGCAGTGAGACAGGGATCTATGGCTACACCTTC
NA TRBD1 TRBJ2-5 TRBV5-1 CASSTGQGGVETQYF TGCGCCAGCAGCACGGGACAGGGTGGGGTGGAGACCCAGTACTTC
NA TRBD2 TRBJ2-1 TRBV27 CASSMGLALNEQFF TGTGCCAGCAGTATGGGACTAGCGCTGAATGAGCAGTTCTTC
once NA TRBJ2-6 TRBV6-4 CASSRYDAGANGLTF TGTGCCAGCAGCCGGTATGATGCTGGGGCCAACGGCCTGACTTTC
few NA TRBJ1-4 TRBV25-1 CASSVRQANPKLFF TGTGCCAGCAGTGTCAGACAGGCCAATCCTAAACTGTTTTTT
NA NA TRBJ2-7 TRBV27 CASSLYQGYEQYF TGTGCCAGCAGTTTGTATCAGGGCTACGAGCAGTACTTC
NA NA TRBJ2-2 TRBV4-1 CASGGSRELFF TGCGCCAGCGGGGGCTCGAGGGAGCTGTTTTTT
NA NA TRBJ1-1 TRBV14 CASSQLTGSEAFF TGTGCCAGCAGCCAACTCACAGGGTCTGAAGCTTTCTTT
NA TRBD2 TRBJ2-3 TRBV7-9 CASSFSGGDTQYF TGTGCCAGCAGCTTTAGCGGGGGGGATACGCAGTATTTT
NA TRBD1 TRBJ1-1 TRBV4-1 CASSQILTGGFTEAFF TGCGCCAGCAGCCAAATATTGACAGGGGGATTCACTGAAGCTTTCTTT
once NA TRBJ2-7 TRBV30 CAWSLRGDPFFSF TGTGCCTGGAGCCTTCGGGGAGACCCCTTCTTTAGCTTC
once NA TRBJ2-7 TRBV28 CASSLSTGPYEQYF TGTGCCAGCAGTTTATCGACAGGCCCTTACGAGCAGTACTTC
NA TRBD1 TRBJ2-3 TRBV9 CASSVGAGGRDTQYF TGTGCCAGCAGCGTAGGGGCAGGGGGCAGAGATACGCAGTATTTT
NA NA TRBJ2-1 TRBV7-9 CASSLARLAGDYNEQFF TGTGCCAGCAGCTTAGCGCGGTTGGCAGGGGACTACAATGAGCAGTTCTTC
NA TRBD1 TRBJ1-2 TRBV2 CASSRDSPNYGYTF TGTGCCAGCAGTAGGGACAGCCCCAACTATGGCTACACCTTC
few TRBD1 TRBJ2-7 TRBV10-3 CAISESRGGTGLHF TGTGCCATCAGTGAGTCGAGGGGCGGGACAGGACTTCACTTC
NA NA TRBJ1-1 TRBV19 CASSIQPGYTEAFF TGTGCCAGTAGTATCCAGCCGGGGTACACTGAAGCTTTCTTT
once TRBD1 TRBJ1-1 TRBV5-1 CASSSTRTGMDTEAFF TGCGCCAGCAGCTCCACTCGGACAGGGATGGACACTGAAGCTTTCTTT
NA TRBD1 TRBJ2-3 TRBV28 CASPKDRDSTDTQYF TGTGCCAGCCCAAAGGACAGGGACAGCACAGATACGCAGTATTTT